This is a list of T cell receptor beta chains from one sample in a study of regulatory T cells in long-lasting Graves disease. MiXCR was run by TCRdb on the multiplex PCR reads, yielding one entry per CDR3 protein. The data hold under 800,000 distinct CDR3 sequences, with 15% to 20% observed a single time. This same sample was also part of a study on T cells in Graves' hyperthyroidism and ophthalmopathy.

The sequences come from peripheral blood mononuclear cells (PBMCs), collected at new diagnosis, from a patient treated with antithyroid drugs. Receptor source: a woman in her 30s with Graves disease. CDR3s include the opening cysteine and the closing phenylalanine or tryptophan. Each record gives: V gene, D gene, J gene, clone size, CDR3 DNA, CDR3 protein. D genes are given only for firm matches. Clone size is stated in some rows and not others, as once, few, many or a class when expanded.

>TRBV30|-|TRBJ2-5|few
TGTGCCTGGGCGAGGGGGTGGTTCGAAGAGACCCAGTACTTC
CAWARGWFEETQYF
>TRBV7-9|-|TRBJ2-1|many
TGTGCCAGCAGTTTAGAGGGACGGGTGTTTGTCAATGAGCAGTTCTTC
CASSLEGRVFVNEQFF
>TRBV6-1|-|TRBJ2-3|many
TGTGCCAGCAGTCCGAACCAACAGGTCTTTTGGGCAGATACGCAGTATTTT
CASSPNQQVFWADTQYF
>TRBV4-2|-|TRBJ1-1|-
TGTGCCAGCAGCCAAGAGTCTTATGGGGGGCCAGGAACTGAAGCTTTCTTT
CASSQESYGGPGTEAFF
>TRBV19|-|TRBJ1-2|-
TGTGCCAGTACCCTAGGAGTGGGGGGCTACACCTTC
CASTLGVGGYTF
>TRBV3-1|-|TRBJ2-7|many
TGTGCCAGCGGCCCGGGAGTACACGAGCAGTACTTC
CASGPGVHEQYF
>TRBV30|-|TRBJ2-2|few
TGTGCCTGGAGTGTACGTACGTGGACCGGGGAGCTGTTTTTT
CAWSVRTWTGELFF
>TRBV19|-|TRBJ2-5|-
TGTGCCAGTAGTATTGGTTCAGAGACCCAGTACTTC
CASSIGSETQYF
>TRBV5-1|-|TRBJ1-1|-
TGCGCCAGCAGCTTAGGGCCTGGAGGGAACACTGAAGCTTTCTTT
CASSLGPGGNTEAFF
>TRBV18|-|TRBJ2-3|-
TGTGCCAGCTCACCGGGCTTCTCTAGCACAGATACGCAGTATTTT
CASSPGFSSTDTQYF
>TRBV12-3/TRBV12-4|TRBD1|TRBJ2-3|many
TGTGCCAGCAGTTTCGAGACAGGGGGCGTAAAAACGCAGTATTTT
CASSFETGGVKTQYF
>TRBV2|-|TRBJ1-2|many
TGTGCCAGCAGTGGACGGACGGAACCATATGGCTACACCTTC
CASSGRTEPYGYTF
>TRBV2|TRBD2|TRBJ2-3|few
TGTGCTAGAGAAGCGGGAGCGAGTACAGATACGCAGTATTTT
CAREAGASTDTQYF
>TRBV12-3/TRBV12-4|TRBD2|TRBJ2-1|many
TGTGCCACAGCCGGGAGGGCCGGCAATGAGCAGTTCTTC
CATAGRAGNEQFF
>TRBV25-1|TRBD1|TRBJ1-1|many
TGTGCCAGCCGCCAGGGGGGTATGGCTGAAGCTTTCTTT
CASRQGGMAEAFF
>TRBV7-3|TRBD2|TRBJ2-5|-
TGTGCCAGCAGCTGGGGACTAGCGGGAGGCAGAAAGCAAGAGACCCAGTACTTC
CASSWGLAGGRKQETQYF
>TRBV28|TRBD1|TRBJ2-7|many
TGTGCCAGCAGCCTTACGGGACAGGGGTCCTACGAGCAGTACTTC
CASSLTGQGSYEQYF
>TRBV28|-|TRBJ2-3|many
TGTGCCAGCATCCCCGTTCACGCAGATACGCAGTATTTT
CASIPVHADTQYF
>TRBV20-1|-|TRBJ1-2|many
TGCAGTGCTAGCCCCAGGACTCATTATGGCTACACCTTC
CSASPRTHYGYTF
>TRBV27|-|TRBJ2-3|many
TGTGCCACCAAGGACCACAACACAGATACGCAGTATTTT
CATKDHNTDTQYF
>TRBV28|-|TRBJ2-5|many
TGTGCCAGCAGTTTCGGTCTGACGGGAAAAGAGACCCAGTACTTC
CASSFGLTGKETQYF
>TRBV6-1|-|TRBJ2-7|few
TGTGGGACAGCGAAGCCAACATCCTACGAGCAGTACTTC
CGTAKPTSYEQYF
>TRBV10-3|-|TRBJ1-6|-
TGTGCCAACAGTCCAGGGGAGATTGATTCACCCCTCCACTTT
CANSPGEIDSPLHF
>TRBV25-1|-|TRBJ1-1|many
TGTGCCAGCAGTCCTTTGAACATCGGCACTGAAGCTTTCTTT
CASSPLNIGTEAFF
>TRBV10-3|TRBD2|TRBJ2-5|-
TGTGCCATCAGTGAGTCGAAGGGACTAGTGATGGAGACCCAGTACTTC
CAISESKGLVMETQYF
>TRBV15|TRBD1|TRBJ2-7|many
TGTGCCACCAGCAGAGAAGGGACAGGGGTCTACTACGAGCAGTACTTC
CATSREGTGVYYEQYF
>TRBV6-1|TRBD1|TRBJ2-1|few
TGTGCCAGCAGTAAACAATCCGGTACAGGGGGCGAATCCAATGAGCAGTTCTTC
CASSKQSGTGGESNEQFF
>TRBV2|TRBD2|TRBJ2-2|few
TGTGCCAGCAATGAGGCCCCGGGACTAGTCCCCGGGGAGCTGTTTTTT
CASNEAPGLVPGELFF
>TRBV7-2|-|TRBJ2-3|-
TGTGCCAGCAGCTTAACCCCCTTGGCAACGGATACGCAGTATTTT
CASSLTPLATDTQYF
>TRBV20-1|-|TRBJ1-4|few
TGCAGTGCTATGGGACCAGTACCTAATGAAAAACTGTTTTTT
CSAMGPVPNEKLFF
>TRBV3-1|TRBD1|TRBJ2-1|-
TGTGCCAGCAGCCAGGGGACAGGGTACAATGAGCAGTTCTTC
CASSQGTGYNEQFF
>TRBV28|TRBD1|TRBJ1-2|-
TGTGCCAGCAGTTTATTTGGACAGGGGCATGACTATGGCTACACCTTC
CASSLFGQGHDYGYTF
>TRBV30|-|TRBJ1-2|few
TGTGCCTGGAGTGGACGGGACAAACCTAACTATGGCTACACCTTC
CAWSGRDKPNYGYTF
>TRBV27|-|TRBJ1-4|many
TGTGCCACCGCGGGACTCCATAATGAAAAACTGTTTTTT
CATAGLHNEKLFF